The present T cell receptor (beta chain) was sequenced within a study of siplizumab effects on memory and regulatory T cells. Study-wide findings and caveats: Sequences below about 10^-5 frequency were poorly captured. As a result, only a minor fraction of alloreactive clones mapped to unstimulated subsets. Siplizumab, the agent tested, significantly reduced alloreactive sequences traceable to unstimulated CD4+ memory cells. Tregs proliferating in siplizumab cultures lacked confirmation of their suppressive function. Naive T cells were seen as more diverse than memory cells and as major alloresponse contributors.

Remarks on this clone: Antigen specificity is unknown.

Sequencing used immunoSEQ multiplex PCR; TCRdb keeps in-frame clones, though not all of them. The table includes about 120,000 clones, just over 90% detected once. This CDR3 has 18 amino acids. Germline CDR1 and CDR2: LNHDA and SQIVND (reference sequence). The germline V and J ends were trimmed by 5 bases and 4 bases, with 24 bases remaining between them. The chain is built from TRBV19 and TRBJ2-1; a possible D gene is TRBD1 (6 bases). The TCR originated in a human donor in good health. Specimen: non-Treg CD4+ T cells sorted from blood. CDR3 coding DNA: TGTGCCAGTAGTGATCCCCCCCGGACAGTTCTTAATTACAATGAGCAGTTCTTC. This encodes CASSDPPRTVLNYNEQFF.